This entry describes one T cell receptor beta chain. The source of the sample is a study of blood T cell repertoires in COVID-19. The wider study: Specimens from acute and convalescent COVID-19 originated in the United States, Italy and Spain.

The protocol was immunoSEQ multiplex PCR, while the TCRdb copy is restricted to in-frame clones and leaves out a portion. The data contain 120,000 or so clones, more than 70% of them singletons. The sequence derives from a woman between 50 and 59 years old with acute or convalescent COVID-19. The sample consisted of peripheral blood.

CDR3 in amino acids: CASSHSRGSNGELFF. As DNA, the CDR3 is TGTGCCAGCAGCCATAGCAGGGGGAGTAACGGGGAGCTGTTTTTT. V and J are TRBV11-3 and TRBJ2-2, with 7 bases matching TRBD1. Germline CDR1 reads SGHNT; CDR2 reads YENEEA. This CDR3 is built from 15 residues. V lost 5 bases to trimming and J lost 7 bases; unmatched junction nucleotides: 10.